Each of the 7 T cell receptor delta chains below was sequenced from the same sample in a study of γδ T cells in repeated Plasmodium falciparum infection. Gammadelta T cells were flow-sorted from PBMC into Vgamma9/Vdelta2+ and Vdelta2-negative populations for bulk analysis. TCRdb processed the multiplex PCR reads again with the CATT caller. The sample lists over 90,000 delta-chain clones; 0.8% to 1% were seen once. Source material: gamma-delta T cells from blood. These receptors all stem from a pool of human donors (malaria-infected and uninfected, not separated).

In its sample, this clone was seen a few times. TCRdb assigns this DNA the protein of a much larger clone, which departs from its translation at residue 8; this likely reflects a read error, and the protein shown comes from translating the DNA. This chain uses TRDV1 with TRDJ1; D unclear. No J gene was available from TCRdb, and it was assigned here by a germline match of the DNA. The CDR3 covers 16 residues. The germline V and J ends were trimmed by 2 bases and 3 bases, with 16 bases remaining between them. Germline V gene data show CDR1 as TSWWSYY and CDR2 as QGS. CDR3 coding DNA: TGTGCTCTTGGGGAAATTTCGACACGACGACCCGATAAACTCATCTTT. This gives the protein CALGEISTRRPDKLIF.

This clone was seen repeatedly, ten times or more. This could be a read error, since a much larger clone is one nucleotide away. Other DNA sequences in the same sample also yield this CDR3. The DNA for the CDR3 is TGTGCCTGTGACACCGTAGGGCTTGGGGGATACACCGATAAGCTCATCTTT. Its protein is CACDTVGLGGYTDKLIF. V and J are TRDV2 and TRDJ1; 10 bases are a match to TRDD3. The CDR3 contains 17 residues. CDR1 is GEAIGNYY, CDR2 EKD, per germline.

In the case of this clone: With only one base between it and a far larger clone, this is likely a read error. The identical CDR3 is also encoded by other nucleotide sequences in the sample. The V and J genes are TRDV1 and TRDJ1; TRDD3 matches 7 bases. No J gene was available from TCRdb, and it was assigned here by a germline match of the DNA. Unmatched junction bases numbered 29, after V lost 1 base and J lost 0 bases. Germline V CDR1 and CDR2: TSWWSYY, QGS. The CDR3 is made up of 24 amino acids. CDR3 nucleotide sequence: TGTGCTCTTGGGGAACGCTCCCACGTCAGGGGTGGACTGGGGCAATTTCCCTACACCGATAAACTCATCTTT. Translating gives CALGERSHVRGGLGQFPYTDKLIF.

This clone was detected a few times. The protein given by TCRdb reflects a much larger clone and differs at residue 12 from this DNA's translation, likely from a read error; the protein shown is the DNA's translation. The V gene reported is TRDV2; the J gene is uncalled. The CDR3 contains 14 residues. Germline CDR1 and CDR2: GEAIGNYY and EKD. CDR3 residues: CACDTAAITDKPIF. The CDR3 DNA reads TGTGCCTGTGACACGGCTGCGATCACCGATAAACCCATCTTT.

In the case of this clone: The translation of this DNA and the TCRdb protein of a much larger clone differ at residue 4, probably owing to a read error; the protein shown here is translated from the DNA. The chain couples TRDV1 to TRDJ1; 12 positions match TRDD3. The J gene is absent in TCRdb and was assigned here via DNA matching to germline. Germline values: CDR1 TSWWSYY, CDR2 QGS. This CDR3 is built from 27 residues. CDR3 nucleotide sequence: TGTGCTCTTGAGGAAATTTGGGGTGCGTCCTACCCCCAGTACTGGGGGATACATCGTTGTGACACCGATAAACTCATCTTT. It specifies CALEEIWGASYPQYWGIHRCDTDKLIF.

This clone has a handful of counts. TCRdb's protein for this DNA is that of a much larger clone and differs from the translation at residue 21, likely a read error; the protein shown is the DNA translation. This rearrangement joins TRDV1 to TRDJ1; 11 bases align to TRDD3. Germline loops: CDR1 TSWWSYY, CDR2 QGS. The CDR3 has 22 amino acids. CDR3 sequence reads: CALGARKFLRGVLGDMGDKLTF. The CDR3 DNA sequence: TGTGCTCTTGGGGCCAGAAAATTCCTTCGAGGTGTACTGGGGGATATGGGGGATAAACTCACCTTT.

This clone was counted many times. The chain joins TRDV1 to TRDJ1; D gene ambiguous. Germline CDR1 is TSWWSYY and CDR2 is QGS. Trimming cost V 5 bases and J 0 bases, with 31 bases left between them. The CDR3 is 21 residues long. CDR3 nucleotide sequence: TGTGCTCTTGGGCCCCAGGGTCTAATCGCTCGGATTAGCCACAACACCGATAAACTCATCTTT. Amino acids: CALGPQGLIARISHNTDKLIF.